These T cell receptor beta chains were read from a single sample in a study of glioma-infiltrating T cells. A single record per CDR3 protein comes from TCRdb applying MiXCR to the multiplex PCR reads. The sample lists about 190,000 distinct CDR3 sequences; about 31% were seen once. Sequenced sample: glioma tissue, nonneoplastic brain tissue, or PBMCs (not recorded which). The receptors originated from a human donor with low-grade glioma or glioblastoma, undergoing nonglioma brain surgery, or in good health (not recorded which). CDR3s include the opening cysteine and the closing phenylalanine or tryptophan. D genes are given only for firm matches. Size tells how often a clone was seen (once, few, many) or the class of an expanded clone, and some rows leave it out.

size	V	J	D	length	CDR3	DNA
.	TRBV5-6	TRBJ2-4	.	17	CASSLESLRGSKNIQYF	TGTGCCAGCAGCTTGGAGTCCCTCAGGGGATCCAAAAACATTCAGTACTTC
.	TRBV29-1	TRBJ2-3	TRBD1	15	CGTSRRGLRADTQYF	TGCGGTACCAGCCGCAGGGGGCTGAGGGCAGATACGCAGTATTTT
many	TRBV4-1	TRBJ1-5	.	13	CASSPLPNQPQHF	TGCGCCAGCAGCCCTTTACCCAATCAGCCCCAGCATTTT
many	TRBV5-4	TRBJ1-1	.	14	CASSLTYMNTEAFF	TGTGCCAGCAGCTTAACATACATGAACACTGAAGCTTTCTTT
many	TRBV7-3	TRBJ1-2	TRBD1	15	CASSLDGQGRYGYTF	TGTGCCAGCAGCTTAGACGGACAGGGCCGCTATGGCTACACCTTC
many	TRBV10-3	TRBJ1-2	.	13	CAISEDRQYGYTF	TGTGCCATCAGTGAGGACAGGCAATATGGCTACACCTTC
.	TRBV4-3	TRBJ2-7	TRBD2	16	CASSQDSPGGVYEQYF	TGCGCCAGCAGCCAAGATTCTCCGGGAGGGGTCTACGAGCAGTACTTC
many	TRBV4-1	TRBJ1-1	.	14	CASSQDAVNTEAFF	TGCGCCAGCAGCCAAGATGCCGTGAACACTGAAGCTTTCTTT
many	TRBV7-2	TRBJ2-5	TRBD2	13	CASSPGLGETQYF	TGTGCCAGCAGCCCCGGACTAGGGGAGACCCAGTACTTC
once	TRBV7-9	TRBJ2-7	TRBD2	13	CASTGTIYNEQYF	TGTGCCAGCACCGGGACTATCTACAACGAGCAGTACTTC
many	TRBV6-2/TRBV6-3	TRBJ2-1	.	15	CASRTHLGVGDEQFF	TGTGCCAGCAGGACCCATTTGGGGGTCGGGGATGAGCAGTTCTTC
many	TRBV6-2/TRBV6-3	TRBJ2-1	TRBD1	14	CASGDRNFYNEQFF	TGTGCCAGCGGGGACAGGAATTTCTACAATGAGCAGTTCTTC
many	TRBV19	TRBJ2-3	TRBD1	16	CASSIWPGQGTDTQYF	TGTGCCAGTAGTATCTGGCCGGGACAGGGAACAGATACGCAGTATTTT
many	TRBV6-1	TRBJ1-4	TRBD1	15	CASSKDRVTNEKLFF	TGTGCCAGCAGTAAAGACAGGGTAACTAATGAAAAACTGTTTTTT
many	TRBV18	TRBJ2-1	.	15	CASSPIVLTYNEQFF	TGTGCCAGCTCACCAATAGTACTCACCTACAATGAGCAGTTCTTC
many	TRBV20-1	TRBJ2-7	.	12	CSASGPTYEQYF	TGCAGTGCTAGCGGGCCTACCTACGAGCAGTACTTC
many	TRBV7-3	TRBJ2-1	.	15	CASSLKAGLGNEQFF	TGTGCCAGCAGCTTAAAGGCAGGGTTGGGGAATGAGCAGTTCTTC
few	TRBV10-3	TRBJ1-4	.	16	CAISEWAGATNEKLFF	TGTGCCATCAGTGAGTGGGCAGGGGCAACTAATGAAAAACTGTTTTTT
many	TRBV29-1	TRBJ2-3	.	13	CSVAGWGADTQYF	TGCAGCGTGGCCGGGTGGGGTGCAGATACGCAGTATTTT
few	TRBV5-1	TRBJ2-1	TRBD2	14	CASSPGLAGEEQFF	TGCGCCAGCAGCCCCGGACTAGCGGGGGAGGAGCAGTTCTTC
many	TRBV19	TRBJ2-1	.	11	CASSIWDEQFF	TGTGCCAGTAGTATCTGGGATGAGCAGTTCTTC
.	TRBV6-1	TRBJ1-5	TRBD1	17	CAISDPGQGEGDQPQHF	TGTGCCATCAGTGACCCTGGACAGGGTGAAGGCGATCAGCCCCAGCATTTT
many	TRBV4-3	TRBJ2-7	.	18	CASSQEGYSGTISYEQYF	TGCGCCAGCAGCCAAGAGGGGTATAGCGGCACAATCTCCTACGAGCAGTACTTC
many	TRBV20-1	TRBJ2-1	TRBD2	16	CSAGSLRLARHNEQFF	TGCAGTGCTGGTTCCCTTCGACTAGCGCGCCACAATGAGCAGTTCTTC
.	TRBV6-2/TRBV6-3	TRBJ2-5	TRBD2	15	CASSSGLAGPETQYF	TGTGCCAGCAGTTCTGGACTAGCGGGACCAGAGACCCAGTACTTC
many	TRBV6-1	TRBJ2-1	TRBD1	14	CASSTTGGGNEQFF	TGTGCCAGCAGTACAACAGGGGGCGGGAATGAGCAGTTCTTC
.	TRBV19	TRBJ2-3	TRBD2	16	CASSIYGRAATDKQYF	TGTGCCAGTAGTATTTACGGGAGGGCCGCCACAGATAAGCAGTATTTT
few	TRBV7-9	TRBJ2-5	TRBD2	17	CASRQPGLAGGGETQYF	TGTGCCAGCAGACAACCGGGACTAGCGGGAGGGGGAGAGACCCAGTACTTC
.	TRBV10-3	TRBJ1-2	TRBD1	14	CVISGTGLSNGYTF	TGTGTCATCAGTGGGACAGGGCTAAGTAATGGCTACACCTTC
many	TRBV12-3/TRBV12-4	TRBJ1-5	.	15	CASSPQGQGNQPQHF	TGTGCCAGCAGTCCCCAGGGGCAGGGCAATCAGCCCCAGCATTTT
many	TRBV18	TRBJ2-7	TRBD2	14	CASSPGTSSYEQYF	TGTGCCAGCTCACCGGGGACTAGCTCCTACGAGCAGTACTTC
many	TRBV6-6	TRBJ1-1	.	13	CASSYSGGPGAFF	TGTGCCAGCAGTTACTCCGGGGGACCTGGAGCTTTCTTT
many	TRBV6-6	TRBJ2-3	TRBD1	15	CASSYSRTGSDTQYF	TGTGCCAGCAGTTACTCAAGGACAGGGTCAGATACGCAGTATTTT
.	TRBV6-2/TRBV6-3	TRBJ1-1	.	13	CASSLMGENEDLF	TGTGCCAGCAGTTTGATGGGTGAAAATGAAGATTTATTT
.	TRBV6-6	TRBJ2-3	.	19	CAISYSSRGLAGEAYTQYF	TGTGCCATCAGTTACTCGAGTAGGGGACTTGCAGGGGAAGCATATACGCAGTATTTT
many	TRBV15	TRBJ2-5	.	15	CATSRDTRVQETQYF	TGTGCCACCAGCAGAGATACGAGGGTTCAAGAGACCCAGTACTTC
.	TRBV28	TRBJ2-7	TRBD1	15	CASSPGTGIPYEQYF	TGTGCCAGCAGTCCCGGGACAGGGATTCCCTACGAGCAGTACTTC
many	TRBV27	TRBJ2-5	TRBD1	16	CASSLERGTGGETQYF	TGTGCCAGCAGTTTAGAACGTGGGACAGGGGGCGAGACCCAGTACTTC
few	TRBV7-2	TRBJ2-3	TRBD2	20	CASSLRQTDRLAGGVDTQYF	TGTGCCAGCAGCTTACGCCAGACCGACCGACTAGCGGGAGGGGTAGATACGCAGTATTTT
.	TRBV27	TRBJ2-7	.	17	CASRPGQGTSGPYEQYF	TGTGCCAGCAGACCGGGACAGGGGACTAGCGGACCCTACGAGCAGTACTTC
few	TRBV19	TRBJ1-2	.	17	CASSPAAGITANYGYTF	TGTGCCAGTAGCCCCGCAGCAGGAATAACAGCTAACTATGGCTACACCTTC
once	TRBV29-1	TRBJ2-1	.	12	CSACVLANEQFF	TGCAGCGCGTGCGTCCTAGCGAACGAGCAGTTCTTC
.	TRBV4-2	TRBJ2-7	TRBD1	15	CASSPGQESSYEQYF	TGTGCCAGCAGCCCAGGACAGGAAAGCTCCTACGAGCAGTACTTC
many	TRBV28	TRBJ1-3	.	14	CASSIGRPGNTIYF	TGTGCCAGCAGTATAGGCCGACCCGGAAACACCATATATTTT
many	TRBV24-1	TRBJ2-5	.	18	CATSDSVRRQGGPGTQYF	TGTGCCACCAGTGATTCAGTACGTCGACAGGGAGGCCCAGGGACCCAGTACTTC
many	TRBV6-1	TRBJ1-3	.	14	CASSITASGNTIYF	TGTGCCAGCAGTATCACCGCCTCTGGAAACACCATATATTTT
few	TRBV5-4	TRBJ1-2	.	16	CASSLSPGQSNYGYTF	TGTGCCAGCAGCTTGTCCCCGGGGCAGTCTAACTATGGCTACACCTTC
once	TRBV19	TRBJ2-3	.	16	CASSISRDTSTDTQYF	TGTGCCAGTAGTATATCCAGGGATACTAGCACAGATACGCAGTATTTT
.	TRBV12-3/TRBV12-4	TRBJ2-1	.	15	CASNWGGNAANEQFF	TGTGCCAGCAACTGGGGCGGAAATGCGGCCAATGAGCAGTTCTTC
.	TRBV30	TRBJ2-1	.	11	CAWRLGPEQFF	TGTGCCTGGAGGCTTGGCCCTGAGCAGTTCTTC
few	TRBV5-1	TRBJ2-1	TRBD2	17	CASSLRLGLAVYNEQFF	TGCGCCAGCAGTCTACGTCTCGGACTAGCGGTTTACAATGAGCAGTTCTTC
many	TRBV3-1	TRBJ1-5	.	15	CASSQDLMPDQPQHF	TGTGCCAGCAGCCAAGATCTCATGCCGGATCAGCCCCAGCATTTT
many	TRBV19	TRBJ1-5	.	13	CASSIDRRQPQHF	TGTGCCAGTAGTATCGACAGACGGCAGCCCCAGCATTTT
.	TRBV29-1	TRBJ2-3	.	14	CSVYGTPGTDAQYF	TGCAGCGTTTACGGGACTCCGGGCACAGATGCGCAGTATTTT